The 27 T cell receptor beta chains given below trace back to one sample, sequenced in a study of T-cell reconstitution after alpha-beta-depleted transplantation in children. Researchers prepared the TCRbeta library using unique molecular identifiers, the study reports. TCRdb passed the PCR reads through MiXCR, listing each CDR3 protein once. The data hold about 980,000 distinct CDR3 sequences, with about 30% observed a single time. Here the sequenced sample was PBMCs, mostly from graft donor cells, taken 360 days after TCRalphabeta/CD19-depleted stem cell transplant. The receptor source for this set is a boy less than two years old who had a stem cell transplant for SCID, so the T cells may come from the graft donor.

In this sample, this clonotype turned up a few times. V and J are TRBV10-3 and TRBJ1-5; D remains unclear. The germline V and J ends were trimmed by 4 bases and 4 bases, with 5 bases remaining between them. CDR1 and CDR2 from the germline V gene are ENHRY and SYGVKD. This CDR3 has 12 amino acids. This chain's CDR3 is CAISGANQPQHF. The DNA of the CDR3 is TGTGCCATCAGTGGGGCAAATCAGCCCCAGCATTTT.

The chain links TRBV11-1 to TRBJ2-1; weak D call: TRBD1 (6 bases). V was shortened by 10 bases and J by 1 base, with 26 bases between the two germline ends. The CDR3 is 18 residues long. Per germline, CDR1 SGHAT and CDR2 FQDESV (reference sequence). The DNA of the CDR3 is TGTGCCACTAACCAGTTTTCCGAACAGGGCCCTTCCTACAATGAGCAGTTCTTC. It is translated as CATNQFSEQGPSYNEQFF.

This clonotype was detected a few times. J is TRBJ1-4 and V is TRBV11-2; no clear D gene. CDR1 is SGHAT and CDR2 is FQNNGV in the germline V gene. V gave up 5 bases and J gave up 3 bases, with 10 bases separating them. CDR3 length: 14 amino acids. This CDR3 reads CASSPRLANEKLFF. The CDR3, as DNA: TGTGCCAGCAGCCCACGGCTTGCTAATGAAAAACTGTTTTTT.

In its sample, this clonotype was seen a few times. This chain uses TRBV12-3 or TRBV12-4 with TRBJ1-1; D is unresolved. The CDR3 is 13 residues long. Trimming pared 5 bases from V and 7 bases from J, leaving 14 bases between. CDR3 region: CASSPQTYSEAFF. In nucleotides, the CDR3 is TGTGCCAGCAGTCCCCAAACATACAGTGAAGCTTTCTTT.

The chain has TRBV19 and TRBJ2-5; a possible D gene is TRBD2 (6 bases). V was clipped by 5 bases and J by 2 bases, with 18 bases between them. The V gene's germline CDR1 is LNHDA and CDR2 SQIVND (reference sequence). The CDR3 contains 16 residues. The CDR3, as DNA: TGTGCCAGTAGTGTCCTTCGCGGAGGGAGGCAAGAGACCCAGTACTTC. It specifies CASSVLRGGRQETQYF.

This clonotype was picked up a small number of times. The chain joins TRBV20-1 to TRBJ2-1; 7 nucleotides agree with TRBD1. V shed 3 bases and J 4 bases; nucleotides not matched to a gene: 9. The CDR3 has 15 amino acids. Germline V gene sequence: CDR1 DFQATT, CDR2 SNEGSKA (reference sequence). The CDR3 nucleotides are TGCAGTGCTAGGTCGAGGGGGCGAAGTTACAATGAGCAGTTCTTC. It encodes CSARSRGRSYNEQFF.

This clonotype was detected only a few times. The chain is built from TRBV7-3 and TRBJ1-1; D remains ambiguous. This CDR3 spans 15 amino acids. The V and J ends lost 2 bases and 0 bases respectively, with 10 bases between them. Germline assignment: CDR1 SGHTA and CDR2 FQGTGA. Written as DNA, the CDR3 is TGTGCCAGCAGCTTAGCCCCGGAGGTGAACACTGAAGCTTTCTTT. It is translated as CASSLAPEVNTEAFF. The whole variable domain, filled in from reference TRBV7-3 and TRBJ1-1, reads GAGVSQTPSNKVTEKGKYVELRCDPISGHTALYWYRQSLGQGPEFLIYFQGTGAADDSGLPNDRFFAVRPEGSVSTLKIQRTERGDSAVYLCASSLAPEVNTEAFFGQGTRLTVV.

The chain combines TRBV12-3 or TRBV12-4 with TRBJ2-5; a weak D match, TRBD1 (5 bases). With 7 bases removed from V and 1 base from J, the gap between germline ends came to 13 bases. The CDR3 spans 14 residues. In nucleotides, the CDR3 is TGTGCCAGCACCATTGACAGATTCCAAGAGACCCAGTACTTC. Translating gives CASTIDRFQETQYF.

The CDR3 nucleotides are TGTGCCATCAGTGAGTCCAACAGAAACTATGGCTACACCTTC. This translates into CAISESNRNYGYTF. The rearrangement joins TRBV10-3 to TRBJ1-2; unclear D gene. The CDR3 spans 14 residues. In germline, CDR1 is ENHRY, CDR2 SYGVKD. Trimming took off 0 bases at V and 2 bases at J, with 7 bases between the two ends.

Only a few counts were recorded for this clonotype. This chain connects TRBV5-1 to TRBJ2-2, with D tentatively TRBD2 (6 bases). V lost 4 bases, J lost 0 bases, and 13 bases lay in between. Germline assignment: CDR1 SGHRS and CDR2 YFSETQ. This CDR3 comprises 16 residues. The CDR3 DNA sequence: TGCGCCAGCAGCATACAGCGGGCCTCGAACACCGGGGAGCTGTTTTTT. This codes for CASSIQRASNTGELFF. The full variable domain, completed using reference TRBV5-1 and TRBJ2-2, is KAGVTQTPRYLIKTRGQQVTLSCSPISGHRSVSWYQQTPGQGLQFLFEYFSETQRNKGNFPGRFSGRQFSNSRSEMNVSTLELGDSALYLCASSIQRASNTGELFFGEGSRLTVL.

The chain has TRBV20-1 and TRBJ1-1, with 9 bases that match TRBD1. This CDR3 is 14 amino acids long. Trimming took 6 bases from V and 3 from J; bases not matched to a gene: 8. Germline CDR1 is DFQATT and CDR2 is SNEGSKA (reference sequence). The CDR3 coding sequence is TGCAGTGCCGGTCCGGGACAGGGCTACACTGAAGCTTTCTTT. Its protein product is CSAGPGQGYTEAFF.

V is TRBV20-1 and J is TRBJ2-3, with D maybe TRBD1 (6 bases). Germline V gene sequence: CDR1 DFQATT, CDR2 SNEGSKA (reference sequence). V was cut by 3 bases and J by 2 bases, with 12 bases left in between. The CDR3 has 14 amino acids. The CDR3 protein is CSASPRGITDTQYF. CDR3 nucleotides: TGCAGTGCTAGCCCCAGGGGCATCACAGATACGCAGTATTTT.

This clonotype was seen more than once but under ten times. The J gene is TRBJ2-7, the V gene TRBV28; D unclear. Germline CDR1 MDHEN, CDR2 SYDVKM. The CDR3 has 12 residues. Trimming pared 3 bases from V and 3 bases from J, leaving 6 bases between. The CDR3 DNA sequence: TGTGCCAGCAGTTTTGCGTACTACGAGCAGTACTTC. Translation: CASSFAYYEQYF.

This chain connects TRBV5-5 to TRBJ2-1; no clear D. V was clipped by 5 bases and J by 0 bases, with 15 bases between them. The CDR3 has 16 amino acids. The V gene's germline CDR1 is SGHKS and CDR2 YYEKEE (reference sequence). DNA of the CDR3: TGTGCCAGCAGAACCGCAGGCGGCCGCTCCTACAATGAGCAGTTCTTC. Translation gives CASRTAGGRSYNEQFF. Drawing the rest from reference TRBV5-5 and TRBJ2-1, the complete variable domain is DAGVTQSPTHLIKTRGQQVTLRCSPISGHKSVSWYQQVLGQGPQFIFQYYEKEERGRGNFPDRFSARQFPNYSSELNVNALLLGDSALYLCASRTAGGRSYNEQFFGPGTRLTVL.

This clonotype was detected a few times. The chain joins TRBV5-1 to TRBJ2-1; D unclear. The V gene lost 0 bases and the J gene lost 5 bases, with 9 bases spanning the gap. Germline loops: CDR1 SGHRS, CDR2 YFSETQ. This CDR3 is 14 amino acids long. The CDR3 DNA is TGCGCCAGCAGCTTGGGGGCGGCTAACAATGAGCAGTTCTTC. Translating gives CASSLGAANNEQFF.

This CDR3 reads CASAREGHSNQPQHF. The CDR3 DNA sequence: TGTGCCAGCGCTAGAGAGGGGCATAGCAATCAGCCCCAGCATTTT. The genes are TRBV7-2 and TRBJ1-5; D is perhaps TRBD1 (5 bases). V lost 8 bases and J 0 bases, leaving 14 bases between the germline ends. The germline gives CDR1 SGHTA, CDR2 FQGNSA. This CDR3 spans 15 amino acids.

This clonotype was observed a handful of times. The rearrangement joins TRBV12-3 or TRBV12-4 to TRBJ2-7, with a possible D match to TRBD1 (6 bases). The CDR3 sequence is 14 residues long. V shed 5 bases and J shed 3 bases, with 14 bases lying between them. The CDR3 DNA reads as TGTGCCAGCAGTCCGGACAGAGACTTCTACGAGCAGTACTTC. It yields the protein CASSPDRDFYEQYF.

The chain combines TRBV12-3 or TRBV12-4 with TRBJ2-5; weak D call: TRBD2 (5 bases). The CDR3 consists of 13 residues. V lost 6 bases and J lost 4, with 12 bases in between. The chain's CDR3 is CASSFGVRETQYF. CDR3 in DNA: TGTGCCAGCAGCTTCGGGGTACGAGAGACCCAGTACTTC.

The chain couples TRBV2 to TRBJ1-1; TRBD1 aligns across 10 bases. Looked up from germline, CDR1 is SNHLY and CDR2 is FYNNEI. Trimming took 9 bases from V and 1 from J; bases not matched to a gene: 17. The CDR3 contains 18 residues. CDR3 in amino acids: CASHSSEDRGAPNTEAFF. CDR3 nucleotides: TGTGCCAGTCACTCCAGCGAGGACAGGGGGGCCCCGAACACTGAAGCTTTCTTT.

This clonotype was counted a few times. The genes are TRBV4-1 and TRBJ2-7; the D is unclear. There are 16 residues in the CDR3. Trimming took off 4 bases at V and 1 base at J, with 17 bases between the two ends. Germline values: CDR1 MGHRA, CDR2 YSYEKL. DNA of the CDR3: TGCGCCAGCAGCCGCAACGTGGTTGGGATTTCCTACGAGCAGTACTTC. Translated: CASSRNVVGISYEQYF.

This clonotype has a handful of counts. V usage is TRBV15 and J usage is TRBJ2-3; 11 bases agree with TRBD1. Germline V CDR1 and CDR2: LNHNV, YYDKDF (reference sequence). Losses at the gene ends were 1 base for V and 6 bases for J; bases not matched to a gene: 3. This CDR3 is 15 amino acids long. The CDR3 DNA follows: TGTGCCACCAGCAGAGGGGGGACAGGGGGTGATACGCAGTATTTT. As protein: CATSRGGTGGDTQYF.

The rearrangement uses TRBV18 and TRBJ2-7, with D perhaps matching TRBD1 or TRBD2 (7 bases each). Germline-derived CDR1 and CDR2 are KGHSH and LQKENI. Trimming took off 4 bases at V and 0 bases at J, with 16 bases between the two ends. The CDR3 runs 16 residues. DNA of the CDR3: TGTGCCAGCTCACTGGGAGGGGGCCTTAGCTCCTACGAGCAGTACTTC. As protein: CASSLGGGLSSYEQYF.

This chain connects TRBV6-1 to TRBJ2-3; 11 positions agree with TRBD2. Trimming took 4 bases from V and 5 from J; bases not matched to a gene: 5. The CDR3 has 15 residues. Looked up from germline, CDR1 is MNHNS and CDR2 is SASEGT. This chain's CDR3 is CASSVAGGRRDTQYF. The DNA for the CDR3 is TGTGCCAGCAGTGTAGCGGGGGGGCGTAGAGATACGCAGTATTTT.

The chain uses TRBV24-1 and TRBJ2-2; 7 bases fit TRBD2. This CDR3 comprises 16 residues. Germline trimming cut 4 bases from V and 0 bases from J; bases unmatched to any gene: 4. Germline values: CDR1 KGHDR, CDR2 SFDVKD. Here the CDR3 reads CATSDGGTANTGELFF. In DNA form, the CDR3 reads TGTGCCACCAGTGACGGGGGGACGGCGAACACCGGGGAGCTGTTTTTT.

This clonotype was counted only a few times. The chain couples TRBV9 to TRBJ2-1; 12 bases agree with TRBD2. Per germline, CDR1 SGDLS and CDR2 YYNGEE. V trimming: 3 bases; J trimming: 10 bases; junction bases outside the gene matches: 5. This CDR3 is 14 amino acids long. The CDR3 is CASSGASGGAEQFF. CDR3 DNA sequence: TGTGCCAGCAGCGGGGCTAGCGGGGGGGCGGAGCAGTTCTTC. The complete variable domain, with remaining parts taken from reference TRBV9 and TRBJ2-1, reads DSGVTQTPKHLITATGQRVTLRCSPRSGDLSVYWYQQSLDQGLQFLIQYYNGEERAKGNILERFSAQQFPDLHSELNLSSLELGDSALYFCASSGASGGAEQFFGPGTRLTVL.

This clonotype was recorded a few times. The chain carries TRBV6-1 and TRBJ1-1, with D uncertain. V lost 4 bases and J lost 1, with 10 bases in between. In germline, CDR1 is MNHNS, CDR2 SASEGT. The CDR3 totals 14 residues. The CDR3 DNA sequence: TGTGCCAGCAGTGCCTTTTCAGGGAACACTGAAGCTTTCTTT. This sequence encodes CASSAFSGNTEAFF.

This clonotype was recorded once. The gene calls are TRBV5-1 and TRBJ2-7; 9 bases are a match to TRBD1. The CDR3 has 14 amino acids. Trimming removed 5 bases from V and 2 bases from J; junction bases left unmatched: 5. Germline V gives CDR1 SGHRS, CDR2 YFSETQ. CDR3 protein: CASSRDRDTYEQYF. Here the CDR3 DNA reads TGCGCCAGCAGTAGGGACAGGGACACCTACGAGCAGTACTTC.